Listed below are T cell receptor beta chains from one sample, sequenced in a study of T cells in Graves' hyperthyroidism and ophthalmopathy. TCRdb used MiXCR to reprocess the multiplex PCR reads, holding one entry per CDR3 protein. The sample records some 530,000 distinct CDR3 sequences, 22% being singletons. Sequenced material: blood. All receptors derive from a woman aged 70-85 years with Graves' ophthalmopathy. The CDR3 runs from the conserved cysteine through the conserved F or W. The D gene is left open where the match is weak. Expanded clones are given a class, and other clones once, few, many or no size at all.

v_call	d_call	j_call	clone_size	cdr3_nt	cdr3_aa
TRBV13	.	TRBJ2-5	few	TGTGCCAGCTCACCGGGGGAGTTTAGAGAGACCCAGTACTTC	CASSPGEFRETQYF
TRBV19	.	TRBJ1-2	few	TGTGCCAGTAGTATCGCAGGGCTGGGGGGCTATGGCTACACCTTC	CASSIAGLGGYGYTF
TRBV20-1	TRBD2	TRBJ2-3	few	TGCAGTGCTAGAGGCCCCCGAGACCTCGGCGGGGGTACGCAGTATTTT	CSARGPRDLGGGTQYF
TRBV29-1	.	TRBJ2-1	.	TGCAGCGTTGAAGTACTTTCGAATGAGCAGTTCTTC	CSVEVLSNEQFF
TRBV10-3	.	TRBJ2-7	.	TGTGCCATCAGTTCCGGGGGCGACGAGCAGTACTTC	CAISSGGDEQYF
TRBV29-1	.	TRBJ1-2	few	TGCAGCTCAGGGCCTTCGGATGGCTACACCTTC	CSSGPSDGYTF
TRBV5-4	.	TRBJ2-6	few	TGTGCCAGCAGCTTGGAAGGGAGTTCTGGGGCCAACGTCCTGACTTTC	CASSLEGSSGANVLTF
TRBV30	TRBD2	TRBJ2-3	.	TGTGCCTGGAGTGGAATTAGCGGGAGGGGCACAGATACGCAGTATTTT	CAWSGISGRGTDTQYF
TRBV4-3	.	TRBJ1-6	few	TGCGCCAGCAGTACCACAGATAATTCACCCCTCCACTTT	CASSTTDNSPLHF
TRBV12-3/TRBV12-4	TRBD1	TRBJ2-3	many	TGTGCCAGCAGTTTAACTCCGGGACAGGGACACACAGATACGCAGTATTTT	CASSLTPGQGHTDTQYF
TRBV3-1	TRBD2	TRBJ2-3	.	TGTGCCAGCAGCCATTCGACTAGCGGACGCACAGATACGCAGTATTTT	CASSHSTSGRTDTQYF
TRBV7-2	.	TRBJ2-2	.	TGTGCCAGCAGCTTAGCGCCTGGCGGGGAGCTGTTTTTT	CASSLAPGGELFF
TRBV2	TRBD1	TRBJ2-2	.	TGTGCCAGCAGATTGACAGGGTTCACCGGGGAGCTGTTTTTT	CASRLTGFTGELFF
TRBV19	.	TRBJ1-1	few	TGTGCCAGTAGTATCGCTTGGGGGATGAACACTGAAGCTTTCTTT	CASSIAWGMNTEAFF
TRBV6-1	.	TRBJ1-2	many	TGTGCCAGCGGTGAAACCGGGACCTATGGCTACACCTTC	CASGETGTYGYTF
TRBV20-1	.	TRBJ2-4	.	TGCAGTGCTACGGAGACAGACCCAAACAAAAACATTCAGTACTTC	CSATETDPNKNIQYF
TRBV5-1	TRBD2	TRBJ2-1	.	TGCGCCAGCAGCTTGGCCGGGACTAGCGGGATGAATGAGCAGTTCTTC	CASSLAGTSGMNEQFF
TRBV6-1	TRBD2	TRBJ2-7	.	TGTGCCACCAGGACTAGTGTAGGGGAGCAGTACTTC	CATRTSVGEQYF
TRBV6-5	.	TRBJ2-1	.	TGTGCCAGCAGTTACTCGAACGCAGGGTACGATGAGCAGTTCTTC	CASSYSNAGYDEQFF
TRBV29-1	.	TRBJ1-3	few	TGCAGCGTTTGGACAGACTCTGGAAACACCATATATTTT	CSVWTDSGNTIYF
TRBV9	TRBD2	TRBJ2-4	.	TGTGCCAGCAGCGTGTCGACTAGCGGGAAAAACATTCAGTACTTC	CASSVSTSGKNIQYF
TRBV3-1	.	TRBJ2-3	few	TGTGCCAGCAGCCAAGATCCGGCGAGCACACAAATCACAGATACGCAGTATTTT	CASSQDPASTQITDTQYF
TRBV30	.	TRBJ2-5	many	TGTGCCTGGAGTCACCAAGAGACCCAGTACTTC	CAWSHQETQYF
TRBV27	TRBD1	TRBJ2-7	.	TGTGCCAGCAGTTTAGACAGGGTATACGGCGAGCAGTACTTC	CASSLDRVYGEQYF
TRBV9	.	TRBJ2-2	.	TGTGCCAGCAGGGAGGGCCTGGTAACCGGGGAGCTGTTTTTT	CASREGLVTGELFF
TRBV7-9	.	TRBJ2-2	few	TGTGCCGTACTAACCTTTTGGACCGGGGAGCTGTTTTTT	CAVLTFWTGELFF
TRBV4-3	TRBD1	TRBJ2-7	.	TGCGCCAGCAGCCAAGATCTGGGGGGACAGGGGGGCTCCTACGAGCAGTACTTC	CASSQDLGGQGGSYEQYF
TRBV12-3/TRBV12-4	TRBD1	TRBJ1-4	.	TGTGCCAGCAGACGGGACAGCCATAATGAAAAACTGTTTTTT	CASRRDSHNEKLFF
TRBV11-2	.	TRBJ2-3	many	TGTGCCAGCAGCAAAATGACAGGTTCTAGCACAGATACGCAGTATTTT	CASSKMTGSSTDTQYF
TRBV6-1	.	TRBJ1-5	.	TGTGCCAACAGTGAGGTGGGAGGACGGAGACTCAATCAGCCCCAGCATTTT	CANSEVGGRRLNQPQHF
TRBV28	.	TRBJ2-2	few	TGTGCCAGCAGTTCTCCCGTCGGGGAGCTGTTTTTT	CASSSPVGELFF
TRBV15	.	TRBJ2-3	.	TGTGCCACCAGCAGAGACGAGATGCGGGCGGGATCAGCAGATACGCAGTATTTT	CATSRDEMRAGSADTQYF
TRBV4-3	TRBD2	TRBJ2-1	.	TGCGCCAGCAGCCAAGAGTTAGCGGGTGGGTACAATGAGCAGTTCTTC	CASSQELAGGYNEQFF
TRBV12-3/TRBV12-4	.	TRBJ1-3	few	TGTGCCAGCAGCCGTGACACCCTCTCTGGAAACACCATATATTTT	CASSRDTLSGNTIYF
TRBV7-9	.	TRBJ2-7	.	TGTGCCGTCAGTTCGGGGACCTACGAGCAGTACTTC	CAVSSGTYEQYF
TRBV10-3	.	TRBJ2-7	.	TGTGCCATCCGGAGTCCAGGAGACTCCTACGAGCAGTACTTC	CAIRSPGDSYEQYF
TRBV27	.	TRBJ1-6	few	TGTGCCAGCCGCAAGGGGAGCTCTAATTCACCCCCCCACTTT	CASRKGSSNSPPHF
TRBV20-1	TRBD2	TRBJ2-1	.	TGCAGTGCTAGAGAGGGGGTTCTAGCGGGAGTAAGAAATGAGCAGTTCTTC	CSAREGVLAGVRNEQFF
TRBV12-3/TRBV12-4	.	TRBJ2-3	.	TGTGCCAGCAGTTTGGAGTGGCTCAATACGCAGTATTTT	CASSLEWLNTQYF
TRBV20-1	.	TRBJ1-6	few	TGCAGTGCTAGAGAGGTCAGGGTAGATTCACCCCTCCACTTT	CSAREVRVDSPLHF
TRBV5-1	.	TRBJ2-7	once	TGCGCCAGCAGCTTGGTTTCTGGGGGAAACGAGCAGTACTTC	CASSLVSGGNEQYF
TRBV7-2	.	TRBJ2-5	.	TGTGCCAGCAGCAACCAGGGCGGAGAGACCCAGTACTTC	CASSNQGGETQYF
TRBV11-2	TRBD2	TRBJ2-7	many	TGTGCCAGCAGCTTAGTGACTAGCGGGTACGAGCAGTACTTC	CASSLVTSGYEQYF
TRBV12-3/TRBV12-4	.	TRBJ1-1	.	TGTGCCAGCAACCCCGGATGGAACACTGAAGCTTTCTTT	CASNPGWNTEAFF
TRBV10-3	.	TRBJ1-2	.	TGTGCCACGTCCCGAGTTGGTGGGGGCTACACCTTC	CATSRVGGGYTF
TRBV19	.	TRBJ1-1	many	TGTGCCAGTAGTAGGGCAGGGGCGAACACTGAAGCTTTCTTT	CASSRAGANTEAFF
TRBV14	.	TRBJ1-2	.	TGTGCCAGCAGCCAAGGCCACGGGAGATATGGCTACACCTTC	CASSQGHGRYGYTF
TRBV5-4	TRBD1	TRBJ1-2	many	TGTGCCAGCAGCTTGGTGACAGGGGGCTATGGCTACACCTTC	CASSLVTGGYGYTF
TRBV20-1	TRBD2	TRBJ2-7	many	TGCAGTGCTAGAGGGCCAGCGGGAGGGCCTGCCTACGAGCAGTACTTC	CSARGPAGGPAYEQYF
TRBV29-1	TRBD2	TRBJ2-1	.	TGCAGCGTTGAACAGTTCGGGCTAGCGGGAGGGAATGAGCAGTTCTTC	CSVEQFGLAGGNEQFF